Shown below are 4 T cell receptor beta chains from a single sample sequenced in a study of blood T cells in healthy people across ages. It was with a sample-barcoded 5' primer and a J-beta primer mix that a second PCR of roughly 6 to 12 cycles was run. One entry per CDR3 protein results from TCRdb running MiXCR on the 5' RACE reads. The sample holds some 560,000 distinct CDR3 sequences, about a quarter seen once. The same sample was also studied in work on T cells of mothers and their children.

Sequences were obtained from blood. The origin of the receptors is a boy between 2 and 10 years old in good health.

Note on this clonotype: A much more abundant neighbour one base away suggests this may be a read error. The rearrangement links TRBV12-3 or TRBV12-4 to TRBJ1-5; D unclear. V was clipped by 2 bases and J by 6 bases, with 5 bases between them. This CDR3 contains 12 residues. The CDR3 sequence is CASSLLAQPQHF. CDR3 sequence (DNA): TGTGCCAGCAGTTTATTAGCTCAGCCCCAGCATTTT.

About this clonotype itself: This CDR3 is missing its conserved last phenylalanine or tryptophan, likely due to a read error. V gene TRBV9 combines with J gene TRBJ2-1; 8 bases align to TRBD2. The CDR3 loop spans 17 amino acids. V was clipped by 3 bases and J by 1 base; unmatched bases: 9. The V gene's germline CDR1 is SGDLS and CDR2 YYNGEE. CDR3 coding DNA: TGTGCCAGCAGCGGTGGATTTAGCGGGGTATCCTACAATGAGCAGTTCTCC. This gives the protein CASSGGFSGVSYNEQFS.

This clonotype has more than one count but fewer than ten. The V call is TRBV7-3, the J call TRBJ2-6; a possible D gene is TRBD1 (6 bases). Per the germline V gene, CDR1 is SGHTA and CDR2 is FQGTGA. The CDR3 is 17 amino acids. V lost 5 bases to trimming and J lost 0 bases, with 14 bases between them. The CDR3 region is CASSLTGTRSGANVLTF. In DNA, the CDR3 is TGTGCCAGCAGCCTCACCGGGACACGCTCTGGGGCCAACGTCCTGACTTTC.

The sample holds a few counts of this clonotype. V gene TRBV12-3 or TRBV12-4 combines with J gene TRBJ2-5; D may match TRBD1 or TRBD2 (5 bases each). There are 14 residues in the CDR3. V was trimmed by 6 bases and J by 2 bases, leaving 13 bases between them. The CDR3 coding sequence is TGTGCCAGCAGACCGGGACGGATGCAAGAGACCCAGTACTTC. It specifies CASRPGRMQETQYF.